Listed below are T cell receptor beta chains from one sample, sequenced in a study of lymphopenia after photon versus proton radiotherapy. This table comes from immunoSEQ multiplex PCR, and its TCRdb copy is limited to in-frame clones, with some not included. The sample has about 28,000 clones, about 81% seen once; the top ten hold less than 35%. The starting material was peripheral blood, obtained from a patient treated with photon-based radiotherapy. The receptors derive from a man aged 50 or older with gastric cancer. The CDR3 runs from the conserved cysteine through the conserved F or W. The D gene is left open where the match is weak. Some rows mark clone size as missing; the rest say once, few, many or name a class of expanded clone.

j_call d_call clone_size v_call cdr3_nt cdr3_aa
TRBJ2-6 . . TRBV19 TGTGCCAGTAGTAATTGGGTTCTTGGGGCCAACGTCCTGACTTTC CASSNWVLGANVLTF
TRBJ1-1 . . TRBV5-1 TGCGCCAGCAGACCGAGGGAGATAGTGAACACTGAAGCTTTCTTT CASRPREIVNTEAFF
TRBJ1-1 . . TRBV29-1 TGCAGCGTTGTCTCGGGGATGAACACTGAAGCTTTCTTT CSVVSGMNTEAFF
TRBJ1-5 . . TRBV5-1 TGCGCCAGCAGCATCTCCGGGACCAATCAGCCCCAGCATTTT CASSISGTNQPQHF
TRBJ1-3 . . TRBV15 TGTGCCACCAGCAGAGACTTAAGCTCTGGAAACACCATATATTTT CATSRDLSSGNTIYF
TRBJ1-2 TRBD1 . TRBV7-8 TGTGCCAGCAGCTTAGCTACAGGGGGCGAAAATGGCTACACCTTC CASSLATGGENGYTF
TRBJ1-2 . . TRBV11-2 TGTGCCAGCAGCTCACTCGACGGGCACAGGGGCTACACCTTC CASSSLDGHRGYTF
TRBJ1-4 . . TRBV7-9 TGTGCCAGCAGCCTACGAGGGACGGTCTCACGTGCAACTAATGAAAAACTGTTTTTT CASSLRGTVSRATNEKLFF
TRBJ1-2 TRBD1 . TRBV4-3 TGCGCCAGCAGCCCTGGACAGGGGAACTATGGCTACACCTTC CASSPGQGNYGYTF
TRBJ2-7 . few TRBV2 TGTGCCAGCAGTGAAAGCAGGACGGCCTCCCGATACGAGCAGTACTTC CASSESRTASRYEQYF
TRBJ1-4 . . TRBV7-9 TGTGCCAGCAGCTTTGGGACACACGCAACTAATGAAAAACTGTTTTTT CASSFGTHATNEKLFF
TRBJ2-6 . once TRBV29-1 TGCAGCGTTGAGGGGGGCGCAGGGGCCAACGTCCTGACTTTC CSVEGGAGANVLTF
TRBJ2-1 . once TRBV29-1 TGCAGCGCCATCCCAGGGGACCATGAGCAGTTCTTC CSAIPGDHEQFF
TRBJ2-3 . few TRBV7-2 TGTGCCAGGGGGGGCCAGGGGGATACGCAGTATTTT CARGGQGDTQYF
TRBJ1-2 TRBD1 . TRBV14 TGTGCCAGCAGCTCCTCAATCCGGACAGGTCCTAACTATGGCTACACCTTC CASSSSIRTGPNYGYTF
TRBJ1-2 TRBD1 once TRBV6-5 TGTGCCAGCAGTAGGACAGGGGTAATCTATGGCTACACCTTC CASSRTGVIYGYTF
TRBJ1-5 . . TRBV6-6 TGTGCCAGCAGTTACTCGAGTGGGCCCCAGCATTTT CASSYSSGPQHF
TRBJ2-2 TRBD2 . TRBV30 TGTGCCTGGAGCGCCGGGACTAGCGGAAACACCGGGGAGCTGTTTTTT CAWSAGTSGNTGELFF
TRBJ1-2 . . TRBV2 TGTGCCAGCAGTGTAGGGGACTATGGCTACACCTTC CASSVGDYGYTF
TRBJ1-6 TRBD1 . TRBV2 TGTGCCAGCACCCTTATTGGGACAGGCAATTCACCCCTCCACTTT CASTLIGTGNSPLHF
TRBJ1-2 . few TRBV10-2 TGCGCCACCGCCCTGGTATTGGGAGGGGTAAATAACTATGGCTACACCTTC CATALVLGGVNNYGYTF
TRBJ1-3 TRBD1 . TRBV30 TGTGCCTGGAGCAGGACAGGGACGGTTCCTGGAAACACCATATATTTT CAWSRTGTVPGNTIYF
TRBJ1-1 . . TRBV9 TGTGCCAGCAGCGTAGGCCCAGGGAGGGGTGTCGAAGCTTTCTTT CASSVGPGRGVEAFF
TRBJ1-5 . . TRBV7-9 TGTGCCAGCAGCCTCCCGCATCACGATCAGCCCCAGCATTTT CASSLPHHDQPQHF
TRBJ2-5 . . TRBV18 TGTGCCAGCTCACCAGGAACCAGGCCAGGGGAAGAGACCCAGTACTTC CASSPGTRPGEETQYF
TRBJ2-5 . . TRBV19 TGTGCCAGTAGTATGGGACCGACTCGTAGCAGGGAGACCCAGTACTTC CASSMGPTRSRETQYF
TRBJ1-2 . once TRBV5-1 TGCGCCAGCAGCTTGGGACAGACTTATGGCTACACCTTC CASSLGQTYGYTF
TRBJ2-5 . . TRBV9 TGTGCCAGCAGCCCTCGCCTAGCGTTACAAGAGACCCAGTACTTC CASSPRLALQETQYF
TRBJ1-5 TRBD1 . TRBV7-2 TGTGCCAGCAGCCTAGACAGGGAACAGCCCCAGCATTTT CASSLDREQPQHF
TRBJ2-5 . . TRBV19 TGTGCCAGTAGCCCAAGCAGGGGGGTTAAAGAAGAGACCCAGTACTTC CASSPSRGVKEETQYF
TRBJ2-7 . . TRBV4-3 TGCGCCAGCAGTGGGGGTGGCGACGAGCAGTACTTC CASSGGGDEQYF
TRBJ1-2 TRBD1 . TRBV7-8 TGTGCCAGCAGCTTACGACAGGGTGCCTATGGCTACACCTTC CASSLRQGAYGYTF
TRBJ2-3 TRBD2 . TRBV9 TGTGCCAGCAGTCGGCGGGGGGGTGAAGATACGCAGTATTTT CASSRRGGEDTQYF
TRBJ1-5 . . TRBV27 TGTGCCAGCAGTGGGGCCAGGGCGGGGCAGCCCCAGCATTTT CASSGARAGQPQHF
TRBJ1-6 TRBD1 . TRBV30 TGTGCCTGTGCCCCCCGGACAGGAAATAATTCACCCCTCCACTTT CACAPRTGNNSPLHF
TRBJ1-5 . . TRBV15 TGTGCCACCAGCAGAGTGGCAACAGGGTACAGCAATCAGCCCCAGCATTTT CATSRVATGYSNQPQHF
TRBJ1-1 . . TRBV6-5 TGTGCCAGCAGTTACGACACTTTGAACACTGAAGCTTTCTTT CASSYDTLNTEAFF
TRBJ1-2 . . TRBV27 TGTGCCAGCAGTTTTGGGGGGAACTATGGCTACACCTTC CASSFGGNYGYTF
TRBJ2-1 TRBD2 . TRBV6-1 TGTGCCAGCAGTGTGAGGACTAGCGTGGGGAATGAGCAGTTCTTC CASSVRTSVGNEQFF
TRBJ2-1 . . TRBV7-1 TGTGCCAGCAGCTCCTGGGCCAATGAGCAGTTCTTC CASSSWANEQFF
TRBJ2-5 TRBD1 . TRBV5-1 TGCGCCAGCAGAAGGGACAGTCAAGAGACCCAGTACTTC CASRRDSQETQYF
TRBJ1-5 TRBD1 . TRBV19 TGTGCCAGTAGTGAAATGACAGGGTATCAGCCCCAGCATTTT CASSEMTGYQPQHF
TRBJ2-5 . . TRBV15 TGTGCCACCAGCAGATACAGGGAAGAGACCCAGTACTTC CATSRYREETQYF
TRBJ2-5 TRBD2 . TRBV6-6 TGTGCCAGCAGTCGGGGGGATGGGGGGCAAGAGACCCAGTACTTC CASSRGDGGQETQYF
TRBJ1-2 . . TRBV9 TGTGCCAGCAGCGCGCCACTACAGGGTTCTGGCTACACCTTC CASSAPLQGSGYTF
TRBJ2-1 TRBD1 . TRBV5-6 TGTGCCAGCAGCTCCGGGACAGGGAGTGTTGAGCAGTTCTTC CASSSGTGSVEQFF
TRBJ2-3 . . TRBV2 TGTGCCAGCAACGGGCCCGGGGATACGCAGTATTTT CASNGPGDTQYF
TRBJ2-2 TRBD1 few TRBV27 TGTGCCAGCAAAAGGGACAGCTACACCGGGGAGCTGTTTTTT CASKRDSYTGELFF
TRBJ2-1 TRBD2 . TRBV7-9 TGTGCCAGCGGAACCCTGGCGGCGGGGGGGCAGGATGAGCAGTTCTTC CASGTLAAGGQDEQFF
TRBJ2-1 TRBD1 . TRBV7-8 TGTGCCAGCAGCTTGGGACAGGGCTGGAATGAGCAGTTCTTC CASSLGQGWNEQFF
TRBJ2-1 . . TRBV6-4 TGTGCCAGCAGTGACTCGTTTTACGGATCGCAGTTCTTC CASSDSFYGSQFF
TRBJ1-2 . . TRBV6-1 TGTGCCAGCAAGGAAGGCTATGGCTACACCTTC CASKEGYGYTF
TRBJ1-6 . . TRBV11-3 TGTGCCAGCAGTTATGGCCCATCCTATAATTCACCCCTCCACTTT CASSYGPSYNSPLHF
TRBJ2-7 . . TRBV18 TGTGCCAGCTCACGGGGCTCCTACGAGCAGTACTTC CASSRGSYEQYF